What follows are 25 T cell receptor beta chains derived from one specimen sequenced in a study of memory CD4+ T cells and cytomegalovirus serostatus. Using immunoSEQ multiplex PCR, the repertoire was profiled, and TCRdb retains in-frame clones only, with some absent. The table lists about 56,000 clones, about 80% of them singletons. The sort gate was single viable CD3+CD4+CD8-CD45RO+ cells for memory CD4+ T cells. The sample consisted of memory CD4+ T cells from blood. The receptors originated from an adult in good health and CMV-seronegative.

This chain connects TRBV4-3 to TRBJ1-6; TRBD1 agrees at 10 bases. This CDR3 has 17 residues. J lost 7 bases, V lost 0 bases, and 6 bases had no gene match. Germline-derived CDR1 and CDR2 are LGHNA and YSLEER. The CDR3 sequence is CASSQDFRTGGNSPLHF. CDR3 bases: TGCGCCAGCAGCCAAGACTTTCGGACAGGGGGAAATTCACCCCTCCACTTT.

The chain couples TRBV4-1 to TRBJ2-7; tentative D call: TRBD2 (5 bases). The CDR3 runs 15 residues. CDR1 MGHRA and CDR2 YSYEKL come from the germline V gene. Trimming shortened V by 0 bases and J by 2 bases, and 11 bases separated the two germline ends. The CDR3 sequence is CASSQDRGPTYEQYF. For the CDR3, the DNA is TGCGCCAGCAGCCAAGATCGGGGTCCCACCTACGAGCAGTACTTC.

The chain combines TRBV19 with TRBJ2-2, with TRBD1 matching 8 bases. The length of the CDR3 is 16 residues. Trimming removed 5 bases from V and 6 bases from J; junction bases left unmatched: 11. Germline V CDR1 and CDR2: LNHDA, SQIVND (reference sequence). The DNA for the CDR3 is TGTGCCAGTAGTCCACCCGGACAGGGTATGGCCGGGGAGCTGTTTTTT. This encodes CASSPPGQGMAGELFF. Looking up the rest from reference TRBV19 and TRBJ2-2 gives the full variable domain: DGGITQSPKYLFRKEGQNVTLSCEQNLNHDAMYWYRQDPGQGLRLIYYSQIVNDFQKGDIAEGYSVSREKKESFPLTVTSAQKNPTAFYLCASSPPGQGMAGELFFGEGSRLTVL.

The V and J genes are TRBV7-2 and TRBJ2-2, with a possible D match to TRBD2 (6 bases). Germline V gene lookup returns CDR1 SGHTA and CDR2 FQGNSA. Trimming took off 6 bases at V and 6 bases at J, with 14 bases between the two ends. The CDR3 spans 14 residues. The CDR3 loop is CASRSGRGPGELFF. The CDR3 DNA reads TGTGCCAGCAGGTCGGGGCGGGGCCCCGGGGAGCTGTTTTTT.

V is TRBV5-6 and J is TRBJ1-1; D gene unclear. Trimming pared 0 bases from V and 3 bases from J, leaving 9 bases between. The germline gives CDR1 SGHDT, CDR2 YYEEEE. The length of the CDR3 is 14 residues. The CDR3 is CASSLADLDTEAFF. CDR3 in DNA: TGTGCCAGCAGCTTGGCGGATCTGGACACTGAAGCTTTCTTT.

The chain couples TRBV6-1 to TRBJ1-1, with 11 bases that match TRBD1. After removal of 4 bases from V and 4 bases from J, the junction contained 14 bases not matched to a gene. The germline V gene has CDR1 MNHNS and CDR2 SASEGT. This CDR3 contains 18 residues. The CDR3 DNA is TGTGCCAGCAGTGCCCCCCCGGGACAGGGGGGAGTAGGCACTGAAGCTTTCTTT. This sequence encodes CASSAPPGQGGVGTEAFF.

In its sample, this clone was seen a few times. This chain joins TRBV6-1 and TRBJ1-2, with D hard to call. Between the trimmed V and J ends, which lost 6 bases and 2 bases, there was a span of 10 bases. Germline CDR1 and CDR2: MNHNS and SASEGT. The CDR3 covers 13 residues. CDR3 protein: CASSPGRNYGYTF. CDR3 nucleotides: TGTGCCAGCAGCCCCGGACGGAACTATGGCTACACCTTC.

This clone was detected once. The V call is TRBV5-1, the J call TRBJ2-2; tentative D call: TRBD1 (5 bases). The V end lost 4 bases, the J end lost 6 bases, and 13 bases lay between the germline ends. Germline V gives CDR1 SGHRS, CDR2 YFSETQ. The CDR3 sequence is 14 residues long. The DNA of the CDR3 is TGCGCCAGCAGCAACCTAACAGGTGCCGGGGAGCTGTTTTTT. Translated: CASSNLTGAGELFF.

V and J are TRBV7-2 and TRBJ2-7; D call uncertain. From germline, CDR1 is SGHTA and CDR2 FQGNSA. Trimming took off 4 bases at V and 6 bases at J, with 16 bases between the two ends. This CDR3 comprises 14 residues. The CDR3: CASSSTGPPFEQYF. DNA for the CDR3: TGTGCCAGCAGCTCGACTGGCCCCCCCTTCGAGCAGTACTTC.

This chain connects TRBV28 to TRBJ1-5, with a weak D call TRBD1 (5 bases). CDR3 length: 14 residues. V lost 5 bases and J 8 bases, leaving 16 bases between the germline ends. The germline CDR1 and CDR2 sequences are MDHEN and SYDVKM. The CDR3 spells CASSPYTLGEPQHF. The CDR3 DNA is TGTGCCAGCAGTCCATATACTCTGGGGGAGCCCCAGCATTTT.

The chain has TRBV9 and TRBJ1-1; 9 bases are shared with TRBD1. J gave up 1 base and V 3 bases, and 4 bases lay outside the gene matches. The length of the CDR3 is 15 residues. From germline, CDR1 is SGDLS and CDR2 YYNGEE. The CDR3 spells CASSAPDRGNTEAFF. In DNA form, the CDR3 reads TGTGCCAGCAGCGCCCCGGACAGGGGGAACACTGAAGCTTTCTTT. Based on the CDR3 plus reference TRBV9 and TRBJ1-1, the full variable domain is DSGVTQTPKHLITATGQRVTLRCSPRSGDLSVYWYQQSLDQGLQFLIQYYNGEERAKGNILERFSAQQFPDLHSELNLSSLELGDSALYFCASSAPDRGNTEAFFGQGTRLTVV.

The chain has TRBV7-2 and TRBJ1-5; D gene uncertain. The CDR3 runs 15 residues. Germline V lookup: CDR1 SGHTA, CDR2 FQGNSA. Trimming removed 5 bases at V and 4 bases at J, with 15 bases between. The CDR3 is CASSPDIGVNQPQHF. DNA for the CDR3: TGTGCCAGCAGCCCTGATATCGGGGTTAATCAGCCCCAGCATTTT.

The gene calls are TRBV28 and TRBJ1-4, with D maybe TRBD1 (6 bases). Germline V lookup: CDR1 MDHEN, CDR2 SYDVKM. The CDR3 spans 15 residues. The V and J ends lost 6 bases and 4 bases respectively, with 15 bases between them. CDR3 residues: CASSPGDRINEKLFF. In DNA form, the CDR3 reads TGTGCCAGCAGCCCAGGGGATAGGATTAATGAAAAACTGTTTTTT. Together with reference TRBV28 and TRBJ1-4, the CDR3 gives the full variable domain: DVKVTQSSRYLVKRTGEKVFLECVQDMDHENMFWYRQDPGLGLRLIYFSYDVKMKEKGDIPEGYSVSREKKERFSLILESASTNQTSMYLCASSPGDRINEKLFFGSGTQLSVL.

The rearrangement links TRBV7-9 to TRBJ1-4; no firm D call. This CDR3 has 12 residues. Germline-derived CDR1 and CDR2 are SEHNR and FQNEAQ (reference sequence). V lost 5 bases to trimming and J lost 7 bases, with 8 bases between them. The CDR3 DNA sequence: TGTGCCAGCAGCCCACAAGGTGAAAAACTGTTTTTT. Its protein product is CASSPQGEKLFF.

This clone has a handful of counts. V and J are TRBV28 and TRBJ2-7, with TRBD2 identical over 9 bases. CDR1 and CDR2 (germline): MDHEN, SYDVKM. The CDR3 runs 16 residues. Trimming took 1 base from V and 5 from J; bases not matched to a gene: 9. The CDR3 region has the DNA TGTGCCAGCAGTTTATATGGCGGGGGGGCTTGGAACGAGCAGTACTTC. Encoded protein: CASSLYGGGAWNEQYF.

In regard to this clone: Other DNA sequences in this specimen translate into the identical CDR3. The chain has TRBV7-2 and TRBJ2-2; 7 bases are shared with TRBD1. Unmatched junction bases numbered 4, after V lost 5 bases and J lost 4 bases. Germline CDR1 reads SGHTA; CDR2 reads FQGNSA. The CDR3 runs 14 residues. Written as DNA, the CDR3 is TGTGCCAGCAGCGCGCGACAGGGCACCGGGGAGCTGTTTTTT. The encoded protein is CASSARQGTGELFF.

The V gene is TRBV28, the J gene TRBJ2-7; D call uncertain. Germline loops: CDR1 MDHEN, CDR2 SYDVKM. Between the trimmed V and J ends, which lost 3 bases and 4 bases, there was a span of 4 bases. This CDR3 spans 11 amino acids. DNA for the CDR3: TGTGCCAGCAGTTTCGGGTACGAGCAGTACTTC. Translated, it gives CASSFGYEQYF.

The chain employs TRBV7-2 and TRBJ2-7, with a possible D match to TRBD1 (5 bases). V lost 6 bases and J 5 bases, leaving 17 bases between the germline ends. Germline assignment: CDR1 SGHTA and CDR2 FQGNSA. There are 14 residues in the CDR3. In nucleotides, the CDR3 is TGTGCCAGCAGTCGACCAGCAGGGAAGCACGAGCAGTACTTC. It codes for CASSRPAGKHEQYF.

The sample holds a few counts of this clone. This chain connects TRBV19 to TRBJ1-3; 11 nucleotides match TRBD1. Germline CDR1 is LNHDA and CDR2 is SQIVND (reference sequence). V was clipped by 6 bases and J by 2 bases; unmatched bases: 3. This CDR3 region has 15 residues. The CDR3 DNA reads as TGTGCCAGTAGCGGACAGGGGGCGACTGGAAACACCATATATTTT. Residues: CASSGQGATGNTIYF. Together with reference TRBV19 and TRBJ1-3, the CDR3 gives the full variable domain: DGGITQSPKYLFRKEGQNVTLSCEQNLNHDAMYWYRQDPGQGLRLIYYSQIVNDFQKGDIAEGYSVSREKKESFPLTVTSAQKNPTAFYLCASSGQGATGNTIYFGEGSWLTVV.

This chain links TRBV30 with TRBJ2-1, with TRBD2 matching 10 bases. The V gene end was trimmed by 2 bases and the J gene end by 10 bases; junction bases not matched to a gene: 14. The CDR3 consists of 16 residues. Germline assignment: CDR1 GTSNPN and CDR2 SVGIG (reference sequence). DNA for the CDR3: TGTGCCTGGAGTAACCCCCCAGCGGGGGGGCTAGGAGAGCAGTTCTTC. Amino acid sequence: CAWSNPPAGGLGEQFF.

The chain links TRBV18 to TRBJ2-7, with 8 bases identical to TRBD1. The germline CDR1 and CDR2 sequences are KGHSH and LQKENI. The CDR3 extends over 16 amino acids. Trimming took 1 base from V and 2 from J; bases not matched to a gene: 7. The CDR3, as DNA: TGTGCCAGCTCACCACAATTGGACAGGGCCACCTACGAGCAGTACTTC. It translates to CASSPQLDRATYEQYF.

The chain uses TRBV7-9 and TRBJ2-5; D is perhaps TRBD2 (6 bases). Germline assignment: CDR1 SEHNR and CDR2 FQNEAQ (reference sequence). V was shortened by 1 base and J by 3 bases, with 12 bases between the two germline ends. The CDR3 runs to 15 residues. The DNA of the CDR3 is TGTGCCAGCAGCTTAGGGGCCGGGAGCAAAGAGACCCAGTACTTC. Its translation: CASSLGAGSKETQYF.

The chain couples TRBV7-2 to TRBJ1-5; perhaps TRBD1 as D (5 bases). CDR3 size: 16 residues. Trimming shortened V by 2 bases and J by 3 bases, and 14 bases separated the two germline ends. The germline V gene has CDR1 SGHTA and CDR2 FQGNSA. DNA for the CDR3: TGTGCCAGCAGCTTAAACGCACAGGCGTTCAATCAGCCCCAGCATTTT. Translation gives CASSLNAQAFNQPQHF.

The chain employs TRBV28 and TRBJ2-7; the D is unclear. The ends were cut back, 6 bases at V and 5 bases at J, with 14 bases in the middle. CDR1 and CDR2 (germline): MDHEN, SYDVKM. The CDR3 spans 13 residues. The CDR3 DNA reads TGTGCCAGCAGGCTGGACGGAAGGCACGAGCAGTACTTC. Translation: CASRLDGRHEQYF.

The chain links TRBV9 to TRBJ2-2, with D perhaps TRBD1 (5 bases). CDR3 length: 15 residues. V lost 0 bases to trimming and J lost 8 bases, with 14 bases between them. Per germline, CDR1 SGDLS and CDR2 YYNGEE. CDR3 sequence (DNA): TGTGCCAGCAGCGTAGGCCAACAAGGGGTTGGGGAGCTGTTTTTT. Its protein product is CASSVGQQGVGELFF.